This T cell receptor beta chain comes out of a study of Graves' ophthalmopathy and Graves' hyperthyroidism. CDR1 is SGHRS, CDR2 YFSETQ, per germline. CDR3 length equals 14 residues. The V end was cut by 3 bases, the J end by 1 base, with 10 bases between. If patients had other autoimmune diseases, uncontrolled infections, pregnancy or lactation, they were excluded. This clonotype was picked up many times. RNA transcripts served as template for amplifying TCR beta CDR3 sequences. Second-round multiplex PCR came after a first-round RT-PCR that employed HTBI primers. MiXCR, run by TCRdb on the multiplex PCR reads, gives a single entry per CDR3 protein. This table has approximately 480,000 distinct CDR3 sequences, approximately 15% appearing once.

Sequenced input: blood. The chain uses TRBV5-1 and TRBJ1-1; D is unclear. This sequence originates from a woman aged 25 to 39 with Graves' ophthalmopathy. DNA of the CDR3: TGCGCCAGCAGCTGGGTCGGGAGGAACACTGAAGCTTTCTTT. Encoded protein: CASSWVGRNTEAFF. Drawing the rest from reference TRBV5-1 and TRBJ1-1, the complete variable domain is KAGVTQTPRYLIKTRGQQVTLSCSPISGHRSVSWYQQTPGQGLQFLFEYFSETQRNKGNFPGRFSGRQFSNSRSEMNVSTLELGDSALYLCASSWVGRNTEAFFGQGTRLTVV.